This entry is about one TCR beta chain. Its antigen is undetermined. The data were taken from a study of CD4+ T cells in melanoma. TCRdb's copy holds only in-frame clones and misses some; the assay was immunoSEQ multiplex PCR. This repertoire shows fewer than 150,000 clones, about 93% found once; its top ten account for 1.5% to 1.9%. Whole-study findings and limits: In melanoma, neoantigen-specific CD4+ T cells reportedly differed in differentiation state. A reported correlation linked neoantigen-specific CD4+ T cells to CD8+, macrophage and B cell function.

This receptor was taken from a human donor with melanoma.

DNA for the CDR3: TGTGCCAGCAGTGAACAGGGGGCGAGGAACGAGCAGTACTTC. Translated: CASSEQGARNEQYF. The V gene is TRBV28, the J gene TRBJ2-7; 9 bases map to TRBD1. The length of the CDR3 is 14 residues. Per the germline V gene, CDR1 is MDHEN and CDR2 is SYDVKM. J gave up 5 bases and V 5 bases, and 7 bases lay outside the gene matches.